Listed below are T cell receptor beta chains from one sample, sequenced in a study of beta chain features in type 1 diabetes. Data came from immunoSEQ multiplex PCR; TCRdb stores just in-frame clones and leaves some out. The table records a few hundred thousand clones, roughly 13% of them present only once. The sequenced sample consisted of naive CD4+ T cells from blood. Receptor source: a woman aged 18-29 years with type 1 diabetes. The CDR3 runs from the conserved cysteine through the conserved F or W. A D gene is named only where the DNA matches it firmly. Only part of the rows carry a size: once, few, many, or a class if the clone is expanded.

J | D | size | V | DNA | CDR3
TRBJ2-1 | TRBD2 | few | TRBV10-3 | TGTGCCATCACCTCTAGCGGGAGTCAGTACAATGAGCAGTTCTTC | CAITSSGSQYNEQFF
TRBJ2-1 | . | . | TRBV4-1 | TGCGCCAGCAGCCAAGATGACGGGAGAAGCTTGGGCAATGAGCAGTTCTTC | CASSQDDGRSLGNEQFF
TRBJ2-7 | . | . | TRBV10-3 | TGTGCCATCTCCCTGCAGGGCGCCTACGAGCAGTACTTC | CAISLQGAYEQYF
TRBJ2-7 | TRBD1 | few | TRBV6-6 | TGTGCCGTACGTGGGGACAGCTCCTACGAGCAGTACTTC | CAVRGDSSYEQYF
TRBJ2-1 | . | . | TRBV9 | TGTGCCAGCAGCCCCGCTAACAATGAGCAGTTCTTC | CASSPANNEQFF
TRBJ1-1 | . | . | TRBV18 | TGTGCCAGCTCACCACCGATTCGGGCTGAAGCTTTCTTT | CASSPPIRAEAFF
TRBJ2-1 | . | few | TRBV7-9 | TGTGCCAGCAGCTTAGCGGGAGACTCCTACAATGAGCAGTTCTTC | CASSLAGDSYNEQFF
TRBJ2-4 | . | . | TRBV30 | TGTGCCTGGAGTTCATCATACATTCAGTACTTC | CAWSSSYIQYF
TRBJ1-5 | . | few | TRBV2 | TGTGCCAGCAGGGAACAGGTCCGTAGCAATCAGCCCCAGCATTTT | CASREQVRSNQPQHF
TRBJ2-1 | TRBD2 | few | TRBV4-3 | TGCGCCAGCAGCCAAGGGGTCCTAGCGGGAGGGGTAGATGAGCAGTTCTTC | CASSQGVLAGGVDEQFF
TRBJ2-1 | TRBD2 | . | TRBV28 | TGTGCCAGCTTCGGGACTAGCGGCTACAATGAGCAGTTCTTC | CASFGTSGYNEQFF
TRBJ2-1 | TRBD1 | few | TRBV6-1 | TGTGCCAGCATTCGAGGGGACAGGAGGGACAATGAGCAGTTCTTC | CASIRGDRRDNEQFF
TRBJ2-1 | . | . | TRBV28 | TGTGCCAGCAGCCCGGGGGAGGAGGGAACCCGGTTCTTC | CASSPGEEGTRFF
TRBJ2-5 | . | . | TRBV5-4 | TGTGCCAGCAGCTTGGCCGGAAGGGGGCAAGAGACCCAGTACTTC | CASSLAGRGQETQYF
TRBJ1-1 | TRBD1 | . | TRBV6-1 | TGTGCCAGCAGTGGCCGGGGGACAGGGCTTGCCGCTGAAGCTTTCTTT | CASSGRGTGLAAEAFF
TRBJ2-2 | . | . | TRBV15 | TGTGCCACCAGCCCTAGGATACCGAAGCTCCTGACCGGGGAGCTGTTTTTT | CATSPRIPKLLTGELFF
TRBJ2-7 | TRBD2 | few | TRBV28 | TGTGCCAGCAGACCCCTCGGACTAGCGGAGAACTACGAGCAGTACTTC | CASRPLGLAENYEQYF
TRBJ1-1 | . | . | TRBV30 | TGTGCCTGGAGCGACGGACTTAACACTGAAGCTTTCTTT | CAWSDGLNTEAFF
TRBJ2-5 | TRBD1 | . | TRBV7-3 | TGTGCCAGCAGCTCTCCAACCGGGACAGGGAATGAGACCCAGTACTTC | CASSSPTGTGNETQYF
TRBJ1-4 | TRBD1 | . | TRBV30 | TGTGCCTGGAGTCCGAACAGGGGGACGGATGAAAAACTGTTTTTT | CAWSPNRGTDEKLFF
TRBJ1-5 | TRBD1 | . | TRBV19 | TGTGCCAGTAGTAGGAGTGGGACAGGTAATCAGCCCCAGCATTTT | CASSRSGTGNQPQHF
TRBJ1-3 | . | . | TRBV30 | TGTGCCTGGAGTGTAACAGGATCCGGTCGAAACACCATATATTTT | CAWSVTGSGRNTIYF
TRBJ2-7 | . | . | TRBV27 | TGTGCCAGCAGTTTAACAGGGTCCAGCGGCGAGCAGTACTTC | CASSLTGSSGEQYF
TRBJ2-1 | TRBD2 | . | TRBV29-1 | TGCAGCGTTGAAGATCGAGTAGGGCTAGCGGTGTTATACAATGAGCAGTTCTTC | CSVEDRVGLAVLYNEQFF
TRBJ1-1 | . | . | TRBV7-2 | TGTGCCAGCAGCTTTGACCGACAGAACACTGAAGCTTTCTTT | CASSFDRQNTEAFF
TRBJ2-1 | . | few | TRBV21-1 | TGTGCCAGCAGCGGCCTTTCCGGACTTCACCTCTACAATGAGCAGTTCTTC | CASSGLSGLHLYNEQFF
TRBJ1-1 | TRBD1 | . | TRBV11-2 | TGTGCCAGCAGATCTAACAGGGGGCGTAGGAACACTGAAGCTTTCTTT | CASRSNRGRRNTEAFF
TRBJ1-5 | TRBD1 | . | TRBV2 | TGTGCCAGCAGAACCGCCGGGACAGTAATCAAGCCCCAGCATTTT | CASRTAGTVIKPQHF
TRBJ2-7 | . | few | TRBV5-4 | TGTGCCAGCAGCCTTCGACAGTACGAGCAGTACTTC | CASSLRQYEQYF
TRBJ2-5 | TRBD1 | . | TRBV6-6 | TGTGCCAGCAGTACCAGCCCCGGGACAGTTAAAGAGACCCAGTACTTC | CASSTSPGTVKETQYF
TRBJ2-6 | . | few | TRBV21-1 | TGTGCCAGCAGCAAAGGTCGGGGGTCCGGGGCCAACGTCCTGACTTTC | CASSKGRGSGANVLTF
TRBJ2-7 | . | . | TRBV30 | TGTGCCTGGAGTGTACGGGGGAGCATCTACGAGCAGTACTTC | CAWSVRGSIYEQYF
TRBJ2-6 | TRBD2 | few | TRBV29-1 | TGCAGCGTTCGGGGGGGCGGCAACGTCCTGACTTTC | CSVRGGGNVLTF
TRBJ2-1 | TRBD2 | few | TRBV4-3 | TGCGCCAGCACCCCGACGGCGGGAGAGGCCTACAATGAGCAGTTCTTC | CASTPTAGEAYNEQFF
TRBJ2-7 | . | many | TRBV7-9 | TGTGCCAGCAGCTTAAAAGGACAGCGGGGGTACTTC | CASSLKGQRGYF
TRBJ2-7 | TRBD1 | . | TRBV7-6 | TGTGCCAGCAGCCTAAGACAGGGGGAGCACTACGAGCAGTACTTC | CASSLRQGEHYEQYF
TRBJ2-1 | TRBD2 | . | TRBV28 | TGTGCCAGCAGTAGAGCGGGAGGGGGAAATGAGCAGTTCTTC | CASSRAGGGNEQFF
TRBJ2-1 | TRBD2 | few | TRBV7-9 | TGTGCCAGCACCCGTGGGACTAGCGGTTACAATGAGCAGTTCTTC | CASTRGTSGYNEQFF
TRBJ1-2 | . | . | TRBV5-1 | TGCGCCAGCAGCTTGGCTACCACGCAGGATCCCATCTATGGCTACACCTTC | CASSLATTQDPIYGYTF
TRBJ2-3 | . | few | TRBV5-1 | TGCGCCAGCAGCTTCAACCCGGCAGCGGATACGCAGTATTTT | CASSFNPAADTQYF
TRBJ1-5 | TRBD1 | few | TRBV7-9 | TGTGCCAGCAGCTGGACAGGGGCAACTTCAAATCAGCCCCAGCATTTT | CASSWTGATSNQPQHF
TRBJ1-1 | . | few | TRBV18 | TGTGCCAGCTCACCACCCGGAGGATACACTGAAGCTTTCTTT | CASSPPGGYTEAFF
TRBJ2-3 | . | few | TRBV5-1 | TGCGCCAGCAGCTTGTACAGGGCAAGAGATACGCAGTATTTT | CASSLYRARDTQYF
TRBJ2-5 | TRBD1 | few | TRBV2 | TGTGCCAGCGTACGGGACAGGGTGGAGACCCAGTACTTC | CASVRDRVETQYF
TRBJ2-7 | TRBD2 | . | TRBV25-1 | TGTGCCAGCAGGTTAGCGGGAGGTGAAGAGCAGTACTTC | CASRLAGGEEQYF
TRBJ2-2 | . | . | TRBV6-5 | TGTGCCAGCAGGACACGCCGAACCGGGGAGCTGTTTTTT | CASRTRRTGELFF
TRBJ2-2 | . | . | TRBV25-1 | TGTGCCAGCAGTGAAATTGCGGTTAAGGCCGGGGAGCTGTTTTTT | CASSEIAVKAGELFF
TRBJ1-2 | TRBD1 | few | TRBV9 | TGTGCCAGCACCCTATCCGGGACAGGGGGCGCCTTAGGAGGCTACACCTTC | CASTLSGTGGALGGYTF
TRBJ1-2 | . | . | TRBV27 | TGTGCCAGCAGGCAGGGATTCTATGGAGGCTACACCTTC | CASRQGFYGGYTF
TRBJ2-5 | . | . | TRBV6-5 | TGTGCCAGCAGGACTTCCGCTACTGGCGAGACCCAGTACTTC | CASRTSATGETQYF
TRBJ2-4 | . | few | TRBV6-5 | TGTGCCAGCAGTTACTCGATGGGGCTAGCCAAAAACATTCAGTACTTC | CASSYSMGLAKNIQYF